This entry lists 29 T cell receptor beta chains sequenced from one sample in a study of CD8+CD57+ T cells in acquired aplastic anemia. The template for TCR beta VDJ and CDR3 sequence profiling was genomic DNA. Each CDR3 protein is one row after TCRdb ran MiXCR on the reads. The table lists about 220,000 distinct CDR3 sequences, about 37% of them singletons. The sample was sorted CD4+, CD8+, or CD8+CD57+ T cells (not recorded which) from PBMCs. These receptors were taken from a human donor in good health, serving as a control.

In its sample, this clonotype was seen many times. The chain links TRBV4-1 to TRBJ2-7; D may correspond to TRBD1 or TRBD2 (5 bases each). V was cut by 1 base and J by 0 bases, with 10 bases left in between. CDR3 size: 15 residues. Germline loops: CDR1 MGHRA, CDR2 YSYEKL. Here the CDR3 DNA reads TGCGCCAGCAGCCAAGCTGGGACGGACTCCTACGAGCAGTACTTC. It is translated as CASSQAGTDSYEQYF.

In DNA form, the CDR3 reads TGTGCCTGGAGTGTTTGGTATTCGGCTGAAGCTTTCTTT. Translating it yields CAWSVWYSAEAFF. The chain links TRBV30 to TRBJ1-1, with D unresolved. Looked up from germline, CDR1 is GTSNPN and CDR2 is SVGIG (reference sequence). The CDR3 covers 13 residues. Trimming shortened V by 0 bases and J by 6 bases, and 11 bases separated the two germline ends.

This clonotype was counted ten times or more. This chain links TRBV10-3 with TRBJ2-5; tentative D call: TRBD2 (6 bases). V lost 6 bases and J lost 2, with 16 bases in between. This CDR3 is 15 amino acids long. Per germline, CDR1 ENHRY and CDR2 SYGVKD. CDR3 residues: CAISTGTSRQETQYF. CDR3 nucleotide sequence: TGTGCCATCAGCACCGGGACTTCGAGACAAGAGACCCAGTACTTC.

This clonotype was found many times. The chain couples TRBV5-4 to TRBJ2-1; D is possibly TRBD1 or TRBD2 (5 bases each). This CDR3 spans 15 amino acids. Between the trimmed V and J ends, which lost 0 bases and 6 bases, there was a span of 13 bases. Germline values: CDR1 SGHNT, CDR2 YYREEE (reference sequence). The CDR3 is CASSLGGTETNEQFF. CDR3 coding DNA: TGTGCCAGCAGCTTGGGGGGGACGGAAACCAATGAGCAGTTCTTC.

This clonotype appeared many times. This chain connects TRBV25-1 to TRBJ1-2, with TRBD1 as a possible D gene (5 bases). The germline V gene has CDR1 MGHDK and CDR2 SYGVNS. V was pared by 8 bases and J by 6 bases, with 19 bases between. The CDR3 is 14 amino acids. The CDR3 spells CASFPEPEGHGYTF. The CDR3 region has the DNA TGTGCCAGCTTCCCTGAACCCGAGGGACATGGCTACACCTTC.

This sequence joins TRBV10-3 and TRBJ1-2, with D possibly being TRBD1 (5 bases). Germline V CDR1 and CDR2: ENHRY, SYGVKD. V lost 10 bases and J lost 12, with 18 bases in between. The CDR3 consists of 11 residues. Here the CDR3 DNA reads TGTGCCACCGCCAGGGCCCCTGGAAACACCTTC. Protein: CATARAPGNTF.

This clonotype was seen only a few times. The rearrangement uses TRBV27 and TRBJ1-5; 7 nucleotides match TRBD1. The CDR3 has 16 residues. Germline V gene lookup returns CDR1 MNHEY and CDR2 SMNVEV (reference sequence). V lost 6 bases and J lost 6; bases outside the gene matches: 14. In DNA form, the CDR3 reads TGTGCCAGCAGCCTGCATTACTCAGGGGGTGGTCAGCCCCAGCATTTT. Its translation is CASSLHYSGGGQPQHF.

The chain uses TRBV20-1 and TRBJ2-7, with D maybe TRBD1 (6 bases). Germline CDR1 DFQATT, CDR2 SNEGSKA (reference sequence). The CDR3 has 13 residues. Trimming removed 6 bases from V and 5 bases from J, with 17 bases in between. CDR3 sequence reads: CSAVSRNRDEQYF. As DNA, the CDR3 is TGCAGTGCGGTCAGTAGGAACAGGGACGAGCAGTACTTC.

This clonotype showed up many times. J is TRBJ1-2 and V is TRBV2; unclear D gene. CDR3 length: 13 amino acids. V dropped 6 bases and J dropped 0 bases, with 8 bases sitting between them. Per germline, CDR1 SNHLY and CDR2 FYNNEI. The CDR3 bases are TGTGCCAGCAGACTAGAAGCTAACTATGGCTACACCTTC. Translation gives CASRLEANYGYTF.

This clonotype was picked up many times. The V gene is TRBV24-1, the J gene TRBJ2-2, with D perhaps matching TRBD1 or TRBD2 (6 bases each). Trimming shortened V by 3 bases and J by 4 bases, and 14 bases separated the two germline ends. The CDR3 has 16 residues. Germline V CDR1 and CDR2: KGHDR, SFDVKD. The CDR3 protein is CATSDPEQGLTGELFF. Here the CDR3 DNA reads TGTGCCACCAGTGATCCGGAACAGGGACTCACCGGGGAGCTGTTTTTT.

There are many counts of this clonotype. This rearrangement joins TRBV7-6 to TRBJ2-7; 13 bases line up with TRBD2. The junction had 2 bases not matched to a gene; V was cut back by 4 bases and J by 2 bases. The CDR3 extends over 15 amino acids. Germline CDR1 and CDR2: SGHVS and FNYEAQ. DNA for the CDR3: TGTGCCAGCAGCTCACTAGCGGGAGGGCCCTACGAGCAGTACTTC. Translating it yields CASSSLAGGPYEQYF. Variable domain in full (rest from reference TRBV7-6 and TRBJ2-7): GAGVSQSPRYKVTKRGQDVALRCDPISGHVSLYWYRQALGQGPEFLTYFNYEAQQDKSGLPNDRFSAERPEGSISTLTIQRTEQRDSAMYRCASSSLAGGPYEQYFGPGTRLTVT.

V is TRBV6-5 and J is TRBJ2-2, with D unresolved. In germline, CDR1 is MNHEY, CDR2 SVGAGI. The CDR3 totals 17 residues. V lost 2 bases and J lost 6, with 19 bases in between. In DNA, the CDR3 is TGTGCCAGCAGTTACGATTTTAGGAACGTTGCGGCCGGGGAGCTGTTTTTT. Translated, it gives CASSYDFRNVAAGELFF.

The chain joins TRBV2 to TRBJ1-4, with D unresolved. Trimming left V 6 bases short and J 4 bases short, with 9 bases between. CDR3 length: 13 residues. The V gene's germline CDR1 is SNHLY and CDR2 FYNNEI. CDR3 nucleotides: TGTGCCAGCAGGCTGGGTCTTAATGAAAAACTGTTTTTT. Translation gives CASRLGLNEKLFF.

Many counts were recorded for this clonotype. The chain is built from TRBV6-1 and TRBJ1-6; 7 bases are shared with TRBD1. The germline V gene has CDR1 MNHNS and CDR2 SASEGT. The CDR3 spans 14 residues. J lost 6 bases, V lost 5 bases, and 4 bases had no gene match. This CDR3 is CASSSQGGNSPLHF. The CDR3 region has the DNA TGTGCCAGCAGTAGCCAGGGGGGTAATTCACCCCTCCACTTT.

This clonotype came up many times. CDR3 residues: CSARDVAGTGTYEQYF. CDR3 coding DNA: TGCAGTGCTAGGGACGTAGCCGGGACAGGGACCTACGAGCAGTACTTC. The chain carries TRBV20-1 and TRBJ2-7, with 9 nucleotides matching TRBD1. Germline V gene sequence: CDR1 DFQATT, CDR2 SNEGSKA (reference sequence). V lost 3 bases to trimming and J lost 2 bases; unmatched junction nucleotides: 11. The CDR3 loop spans 16 amino acids.

This clonotype was recorded at least ten times. This chain uses TRBV20-1 with TRBJ1-1; 8 bases fit TRBD1. This CDR3 comprises 14 residues. Per the germline V gene, CDR1 is DFQATT and CDR2 is SNEGSKA (reference sequence). Trimming at V came to 6 bases and at J to 4 bases, leaving 10 bases not matched to a gene. CDR3 region: CSAYRQGRLTEAFF. The CDR3 bases are TGCAGTGCCTATCGACAGGGGCGGCTCACTGAAGCTTTCTTT.

There are many counts of this clonotype. V is TRBV15 and J is TRBJ2-7; TRBD2 might be the D (6 bases). The length of the CDR3 is 16 residues. V was pared by 1 base and J by 3 bases, with 16 bases between. Germline V gene lookup returns CDR1 LNHNV and CDR2 YYDKDF (reference sequence). The DNA of the CDR3 is TGTGCCACCAGCAGAGGGTTCCCGGGGAGGATCTACGAGCAGTACTTC. It codes for CATSRGFPGRIYEQYF. Based on the CDR3 plus reference TRBV15 and TRBJ2-7, the full variable domain is DAMVIQNPRYQVTQFGKPVTLSCSQTLNHNVMYWYQQKSSQAPKLLFHYYDKDFNNEADTPDNFQSRRPNTSFCFLDIRSPGLGDTAMYLCATSRGFPGRIYEQYFGPGTRLTVT.

The chain couples TRBV7-9 to TRBJ1-2, with 7 positions matching TRBD1. Germline loops: CDR1 SEHNR, CDR2 FQNEAQ (reference sequence). The length of the CDR3 is 15 residues. Unmatched junction bases numbered 9, after V lost 2 bases and J lost 6 bases. The CDR3 nucleotides are TGTGCCAGCAGCTTACCCTCGGTAGGGGGCAATGGCTACACCTTC. This encodes CASSLPSVGGNGYTF.

This clonotype occurred a few times. This chain uses TRBV6-5 with TRBJ2-3; D ambiguous. CDR1 and CDR2 from the germline V gene are MNHEY and SVGAGI. With 0 bases removed from V and 1 base from J, the gap between germline ends came to 5 bases. This CDR3 comprises 14 residues. Here the CDR3 reads CASSYSRGTDTQYF. DNA for the CDR3: TGTGCCAGCAGTTACTCCCGGGGCACAGATACGCAGTATTTT.

The V and J genes are TRBV28 and TRBJ1-1, with a tentative D call TRBD1 (5 bases). V was pared by 6 bases and J by 1 base, with 18 bases between. The V gene's germline CDR1 is MDHEN and CDR2 SYDVKM. CDR3 length: 16 residues. Here the CDR3 DNA reads TGTGCCAGCAGCCCCAACAGGATTTGGGGGAACACTGAAGCTTTCTTT. Translated: CASSPNRIWGNTEAFF.

With respect to this clonotype: The junction does not match germline at one end; this may be a read error. The chain couples TRBV10-2 to TRBJ2-7, with TRBD2 identical over 8 bases. The CDR3 totals 15 residues. Per germline, CDR1 WSHSY and CDR2 SAAADI. The CDR3 sequence is CSSSFTSGFYNEQYF. CDR3 bases: TGCTCCAGCTCATTCACTAGCGGATTCTACAATGAGCAGTACTTC.

This clonotype was found many times. CDR3 nucleotide sequence: TGTGCCAGTAGCAACCTCCCGGGACAGGGGAACGAGCAGTACTTC. Amino acid sequence: CASSNLPGQGNEQYF. V is TRBV19 and J is TRBJ2-7, with TRBD1 matching 10 bases. The length of the CDR3 is 15 residues. Germline CDR1 LNHDA, CDR2 SQIVND (reference sequence). Trimming cost V 6 bases and J 5 bases; bases outside gene matches: 10. Together with reference TRBV19 and TRBJ2-7, the CDR3 gives the full variable domain: DGGITQSPKYLFRKEGQNVTLSCEQNLNHDAMYWYRQDPGQGLRLIYYSQIVNDFQKGDIAEGYSVSREKKESFPLTVTSAQKNPTAFYLCASSNLPGQGNEQYFGPGTRLTVT.

The rearrangement joins TRBV29-1 to TRBJ2-7; the match to TRBD2 covers 8 bases. The CDR3 runs 14 residues. Germline assignment: CDR1 SQVTM and CDR2 ANQGSEA. J was trimmed by 5 bases and V by 7 bases; bases with no gene match: 13. The CDR3 DNA follows: TGCAGCGCGGTTGCCGGGGGGGCCCAAGACGAGCAGTACTTC. This sequence encodes CSAVAGGAQDEQYF.

This rearrangement joins TRBV24-1 to TRBJ2-5, with a weak D call TRBD2 (6 bases). The germline gives CDR1 KGHDR, CDR2 SFDVKD. V lost 0 bases and J 5 bases, leaving 12 bases between the germline ends. The CDR3 runs to 15 residues. The DNA for the CDR3 is TGTGCCACCAGTGATTTGCTTGCAGGAGGGGAGACCCAGTACTTC. It is translated as CATSDLLAGGETQYF.

In its sample, this clonotype was seen many times. The chain joins TRBV24-1 to TRBJ2-1; D may be TRBD1 or TRBD2 (5 bases each). CDR1 KGHDR and CDR2 SFDVKD come from the germline V gene. V was trimmed by 3 bases and J by 8 bases, leaving 10 bases between them. The CDR3 runs to 13 residues. The CDR3 DNA reads TGTGCCACCAGTGATGGGACGGTAGATGAGCAGTTCTTC. Translating it yields CATSDGTVDEQFF.

The DNA of the CDR3 is TGTGCCAGCAGTTACAGCCGACAGGGCGGCTACACCTTC. It specifies CASSYSRQGGYTF. The chain couples TRBV6-5 to TRBJ1-2, with 7 bases fitting TRBD1. Germline assignment: CDR1 MNHEY and CDR2 SVGAGI. Unmatched junction bases numbered 5, after V lost 2 bases and J lost 8 bases. The CDR3 is 13 amino acids.

The table lists this clonotype with many counts. The V gene is TRBV11-2, the J gene TRBJ2-5; TRBD2 might be the D (5 bases). The V end lost 5 bases, the J end lost 9 bases, and 13 bases lay between the germline ends. Germline-derived CDR1 and CDR2 are SGHAT and FQNNGV. This CDR3 has 12 amino acids. The CDR3 region is CASSPSPGAQYF. CDR3 coding DNA: TGTGCCAGCAGCCCATCCCCCGGGGCCCAGTACTTC.

The chain recombines TRBV12-3 or TRBV12-4 with TRBJ2-1; D is possibly TRBD2 (6 bases). The CDR3 totals 16 residues. V was shortened by 5 bases and J by 4 bases, with 18 bases between the two germline ends. The CDR3 here is CASSRTGSLGYNEQFF. The CDR3 DNA is TGTGCCAGCAGTCGGACCGGGAGCCTAGGATACAATGAGCAGTTCTTC.

This clonotype was counted many times. The chain is built from TRBV2 and TRBJ1-2, with 7 bases aligning to TRBD1. The V and J ends lost 3 bases and 6 bases, in that order; junction bases with no gene match: 13. Germline loops: CDR1 SNHLY, CDR2 FYNNEI. The CDR3 is made up of 16 amino acids. In DNA form, the CDR3 reads TGTGCCAGCAGTGAGACGTCGTTGAACAGGGGTGATGGCTACACCTTC. Translated: CASSETSLNRGDGYTF.